This TCR beta chain was profiled in a study of shared clonotypes between healthy human individuals. CDR1 is SGHRS and CDR2 is YFSETQ in the germline V gene. The length of the CDR3 is 12 residues. Between the trimmed V and J ends, which lost 2 bases and 6 bases, there was a span of 8 bases. As to this clone: Its antigen remains unknown. Other DNA sequences in this specimen translate into the identical CDR3.

Overall study findings and caveats: In a handful of donors, roughly 5.2% of naive CD4 clonotypes appeared in common. Sorted-subset sequencing was shown by rarefaction to be incomplete despite large depth. Naive subsets generally exceeded memory subsets in estimated richness. The study found lower generation probabilities in non-shared clonotypes than in those shared by all four donors.

Assay used: immunoSEQ multiplex PCR; TCRdb lists only in-frame clones, some missing. Of about 700,000 clones in the sample, less than 85% are singletons; the top ten hold over 1.5%. The sequence came from a woman aged 25 to 39 in good health. V is TRBV5-1 and J is TRBJ1-2; D is possibly TRBD1 (5 bases). What was sequenced was memory CD4+ T cells sorted from blood. The subset was: CD45RA-negative fraction. Here the CDR3 DNA reads TGCGCCAGCAGCTTCTCGGGGGATGGCTACACCTTC. Its translation is CASSFSGDGYTF.